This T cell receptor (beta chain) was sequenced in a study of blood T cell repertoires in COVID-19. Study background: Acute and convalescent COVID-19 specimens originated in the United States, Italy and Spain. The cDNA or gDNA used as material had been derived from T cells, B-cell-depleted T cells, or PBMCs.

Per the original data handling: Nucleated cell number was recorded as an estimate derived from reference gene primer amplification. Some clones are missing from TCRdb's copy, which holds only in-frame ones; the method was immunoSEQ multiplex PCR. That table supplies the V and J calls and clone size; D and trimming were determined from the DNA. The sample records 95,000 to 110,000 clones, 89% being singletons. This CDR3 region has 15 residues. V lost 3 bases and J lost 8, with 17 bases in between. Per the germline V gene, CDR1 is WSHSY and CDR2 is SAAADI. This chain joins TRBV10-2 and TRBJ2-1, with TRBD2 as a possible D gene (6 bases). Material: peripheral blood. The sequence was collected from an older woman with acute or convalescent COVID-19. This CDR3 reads CASSESVGWGDEQFF. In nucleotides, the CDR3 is TGCGCCAGCAGTGAATCTGTAGGCTGGGGGGATGAGCAGTTCTTC.